The sequence of this T cell receptor (beta chain) was determined in a study of blood T cell repertoires in COVID-19. About the research overall: Researchers got acute and convalescent COVID-19 samples from the United States, Italy and Spain. PBMCs, B-cell-depleted T cells, or T cells provided the cDNA or gDNA that made up the material.

This CDR3 comprises 15 residues. Per germline, CDR1 LGHDT and CDR2 YNNKEL (reference sequence). The V and J ends lost 4 bases and 3 bases, in that order; junction bases with no gene match: 5. Under the authors' procedure: Nucleated cell number was recorded as an estimate derived from reference gene primer amplification. Repertoires were generated with immunoSEQ multiplex PCR, while TCRdb's copy carries only in-frame clones and drops some. V and J calls and clone size are as listed in that table; D and trimming were resolved from the DNA. The sample holds some 220,000 clones; 70% to 90% are singletons and the top ten take more than 10%.

This TCR came from a human donor in a cohort sampled during active COVID-19. What was sequenced was peripheral blood. The rearrangement joins TRBV3-1 (or the pseudogene TRBV3-2) to TRBJ1-4, with 7 bases aligning to TRBD1. The CDR3 region is CASSRRGPANEKLFF. The CDR3 DNA is TGTGCCAGCAGCCGAAGGGGGCCTGCTAATGAAAAACTGTTTTTT.